This entry lists 3 T cell receptor beta chains sequenced from one sample in a study of cytomegalovirus exposure and HLA in healthy donors (dated by TCRdb to 2016 to 2017). Library prep was done by the immunoSEQ multiplex PCR assay. The multiplex PCR relied on a mix of 60 forward primers for TCR Vbeta segments and 13 reverse primers for TCR Jbeta segments. TCRdb took this table from immuneACCESS and kept in-frame rearrangements with V and J called. Such tables lack part of the clones; where checked against another copy, unresolved V genes explain under half of the gap, and the rest is unexplained. The table for this sample lists roughly 150,000 clones; roughly 79% of them were counted only once. About 9.1% of the sample lies in the top ten. The sample consisted of PBMCs. Receptor source: a man between 18 and 29 years old in good health and CMV-seropositive.

The table lists this clone with a count of one. The sample has other DNA sequences that encode this CDR3 too. The chain is built from TRBV5-1 and TRBJ1-5, with a weak D call TRBD1 (6 bases). Trimming shortened V by 0 bases and J by 4 bases, and 8 bases separated the two germline ends. The CDR3 has 14 amino acids. From germline, CDR1 is SGHRS and CDR2 YFSETQ. The DNA for the CDR3 is TGCGCCAGCAGCTTGGGAACAGGGAATCAGCCCCAGCATTTT. Amino acids: CASSLGTGNQPQHF.

The CDR3: CASSDSGWWGNQPQHF. CDR3 in DNA: TGTGCCAGCAGTGATTCAGGGTGGTGGGGCAATCAGCCCCAGCATTTT. This sequence joins TRBV2 and TRBJ1-5, with D possibly matching TRBD1 (5 bases). Trimming removed 3 bases at V and 2 bases at J, with 14 bases between. The CDR3 spans 16 residues. Germline CDR1 SNHLY, CDR2 FYNNEI.

This chain uses TRBV4-1 with TRBJ2-7; the D gene is possibly TRBD1 (6 bases). This CDR3 has 14 residues. The germline CDR1 and CDR2 sequences are MGHRA and YSYEKL. V was pared by 3 bases and J by 2 bases, with 11 bases between. The CDR3 DNA reads as TGCGCCAGCAGCCACAATACAGGGACCTACGAGCAGTACTTC. This sequence encodes CASSHNTGTYEQYF.